The 2 T cell receptor beta chains below come from one sample, sequenced in a study of CD8+CD57+ T cells in acquired aplastic anemia. The sequenced patients had an expansion of CD8+CD57+ cells seen by flow cytometry. TCR beta VDJ combinations and CDR3 sequences were profiled from genomic DNA. TCRdb used MiXCR to reprocess the reads, holding one entry per CDR3 protein. The sample contains under 350,000 distinct CDR3 sequences, about three fifths of which appear only once. Sequencing was done on a sample of sorted CD4+, CD8+, or CD8+CD57+ T cells (not recorded which) from PBMCs. These receptors originate from a human donor with aplastic anemia.

V usage is TRBV29-1 and J usage is TRBJ1-2, with D possibly TRBD1 on 6 matching bases. V lost 5 bases to trimming and J lost 8 bases, with 12 bases between them. This CDR3 has 11 residues. Germline loops: CDR1 SQVTM, CDR2 ANQGSEA. CDR3 in DNA: TGCAGCGTTCTCAGGGGAGGCGGCTACACCTTC. Amino acid sequence: CSVLRGGGYTF. The complete variable domain, with remaining parts taken from reference TRBV29-1 and TRBJ1-2, reads SAVISQKPSRDICQRGTSLTIQCQVDSQVTMMFWYRQQPGQSLTLIATANQGSEATYESGFVIDKFPISRPNLTFSTLTVSNMSPEDSSIYLCSVLRGGGYTFGSGTRLTVV.

Worth noting for this clonotype: Sequence at one end of the junction differs from germline and may be a read error. The rearrangement uses TRBV11-2 and TRBJ2-7; D remains unclear. The germline V gene has CDR1 SGHAT and CDR2 FQNNGV. CDR3 length: 12 amino acids. CDR3: CAGSPGSVEQYF. The CDR3 nucleotides are TGTGCCGGCAGCCCTGGATCGGTCGAGCAGTACTTC.